This T cell receptor (beta chain) originates from a study of response to subunit inactivated influenza vaccine. One entry per CDR3 protein results from TCRdb running MiXCR on the RT-PCR reads. The sample has some 550,000 distinct CDR3 sequences, approximately 20% seen once; the top ten hold approximately 3%. CDR1 is SGDLS, CDR2 YYNGEE, per germline. Trimming removed 2 bases from V and 7 bases from J, with 13 bases in between. CDR3 size: 14 residues. The data were also submitted as part of a second study, on T cells expressing NK-cell markers. That work states: In generating TCR beta cDNA, 5'RACE template switching with UMIs was used. Of CD8+ T cells, about 1.0-8% belonged to dominant NKG2C+ clonotypes in roughly 6 donors. Also leading the CD3+CD56-NKG2C+ fraction in several donors were these clonotypes. HCMV specificity was not established for the expanded NKG2C+ T cell clones.

The genes are TRBV9 and TRBJ2-1; D is uncertain. The clonotype originates from a man in his fifties or sixties who received an inactivated influenza vaccine. This material consisted of CD4+ T cells sorted from PBMCs, taken approximately 13 days after vaccination. In nucleotides, the CDR3 is TGTGCCAGCAGCGTGACTTCGTGGATTAATGAGCAGTTCTTC. It is translated as CASSVTSWINEQFF.